The 8 T cell receptor beta chains presented below share a single source sample, sequenced in a study of blood T cells in healthy people across ages (dated by TCRdb to the mid-2010s). Libraries were prepared through 5' RACE. This sample was sequenced with an Illumina HiSeq 2500. The second PCR ran for about 6 to 11 cycles and used a J-beta primer mix along with a sample-barcoded 5' primer. The public reads were reprocessed in TCRdb via fastp at Q25 and MiXCR, keeping in-frame beta chains. Each entry is one CDR3 protein sequence, shown with its most common DNA and genes. Within this sample are over a million distinct CDR3 sequences, with around 40% of them counted one time only. About 4% of the sample rests with the top ten. The sequencing input was blood. The receptors here all came from a woman in her late teens or twenties in good health.

This clonotype has just a few counts. The chain couples TRBV20-1 to TRBJ1-2, with 8 positions matching TRBD1. V gave up 5 bases and J gave up 1 base; unmatched junction bases: 9. Germline assignment: CDR1 DFQATT and CDR2 SNEGSKA (reference sequence). This CDR3 is 15 amino acids long. The CDR3 is CSASTGAILNYGYTF. The CDR3 coding sequence is TGCAGTGCTTCGACAGGGGCGATTCTTAACTATGGCTACACCTTC.

The CDR3 is CASSRPGEGNTEAFF. In DNA, the CDR3 is TGTGCCAGCAGCAGGCCCGGGGAGGGGAACACTGAAGCTTTCTTT. The chain recombines TRBV5-4 with TRBJ1-1; D remains unclear. V was trimmed by 4 bases and J by 1 base, leaving 14 bases between them. Germline V gene lookup returns CDR1 SGHNT and CDR2 YYREEE (reference sequence). This CDR3 region has 15 residues.

This clonotype was detected only a few times. V gene TRBV15 combines with J gene TRBJ1-5; D uncertain. Trimming took off 0 bases at V and 2 bases at J, with 8 bases between the two ends. Germline CDR1 reads LNHNV; CDR2 reads YYDKDF (reference sequence). The CDR3 contains 15 residues. CDR3 residues: CATSRDGRGNQPQHF. The CDR3 nucleotides read TGTGCCACCAGCAGAGATGGAAGGGGCAATCAGCCCCAGCATTTT.

The chain joins TRBV20-1 to TRBJ2-7; D is ambiguous. This CDR3 contains 12 residues. From germline, CDR1 is DFQATT and CDR2 SNEGSKA (reference sequence). V lost 0 bases to trimming and J lost 6 bases, with 9 bases between them. The CDR3 region is CSARDEGREQYF. CDR3 DNA: TGCAGTGCTAGAGATGAAGGGCGCGAGCAGTACTTC.

This clonotype was picked up many times. J is TRBJ2-1 and V is TRBV4-3; 13 bases are shared with TRBD2. V lost 4 bases to trimming and J lost 8 bases; unmatched junction nucleotides: 17. Germline V gives CDR1 LGHNA, CDR2 YSLEER. This CDR3 comprises 19 residues. This CDR3 is CASSPSGLAGDGAIDEQFF. The CDR3 nucleotides are TGCGCCAGCAGCCCCTCCGGACTAGCGGGAGACGGGGCAATAGATGAGCAGTTCTTC.

This chain links TRBV25-1 with TRBJ2-5; no clear D. There are 14 residues in the CDR3. The germline V gene has CDR1 MGHDK and CDR2 SYGVNS. The ends were cut back, 2 bases at V and 1 base at J, with 8 bases in the middle. Here the CDR3 reads CASSEQGLQETQYF. The CDR3 coding sequence is TGTGCCAGCAGTGAACAAGGTCTCCAAGAGACCCAGTACTTC.

This clonotype was picked up a small number of times. The chain carries TRBV7-3 and TRBJ1-4, with TRBD1 identical over 9 bases. Germline lookup yields CDR1 SGHTA and CDR2 FQGTGA. The CDR3 is made up of 15 amino acids. Losses at the gene ends were 1 base for V and 5 bases for J; bases not matched to a gene: 2. CDR3 protein: CASSLIQGANEKLFF. The CDR3 DNA reads as TGTGCCAGCAGCTTAATACAGGGGGCGAATGAAAAACTGTTTTTT. Full variable domain (outside the CDR3, taken from reference TRBV7-3 and TRBJ1-4): GAGVSQTPSNKVTEKGKYVELRCDPISGHTALYWYRQSLGQGPEFLIYFQGTGAADDSGLPNDRFFAVRPEGSVSTLKIQRTERGDSAVYLCASSLIQGANEKLFFGSGTQLSVL.

This clonotype came up a few times. The chain recombines TRBV28 with TRBJ2-7; perhaps D is TRBD1 or TRBD2 (5 bases each). Trimming took 3 bases from V and 5 from J, leaving 20 bases between them. CDR3 length: 16 residues. Germline lookup yields CDR1 MDHEN and CDR2 SYDVKM. DNA of the CDR3: TGTGCCAGCAGTTTCGGGTCGACGGGGCAGGCCCACGAGCAGTACTTC. Translation: CASSFGSTGQAHEQYF.